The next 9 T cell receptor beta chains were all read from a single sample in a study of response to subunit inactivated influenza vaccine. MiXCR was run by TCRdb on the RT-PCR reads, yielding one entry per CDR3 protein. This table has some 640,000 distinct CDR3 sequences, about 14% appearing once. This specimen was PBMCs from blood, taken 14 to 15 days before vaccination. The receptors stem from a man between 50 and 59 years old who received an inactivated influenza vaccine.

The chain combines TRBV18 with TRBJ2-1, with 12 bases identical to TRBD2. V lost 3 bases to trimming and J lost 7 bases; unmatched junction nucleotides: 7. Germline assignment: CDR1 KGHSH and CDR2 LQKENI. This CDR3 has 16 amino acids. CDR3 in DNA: TGTGCCAGCTCACCCCCTAGACTAGCGGGAGTTAATGAGCAGTTCTTC. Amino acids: CASSPPRLAGVNEQFF.

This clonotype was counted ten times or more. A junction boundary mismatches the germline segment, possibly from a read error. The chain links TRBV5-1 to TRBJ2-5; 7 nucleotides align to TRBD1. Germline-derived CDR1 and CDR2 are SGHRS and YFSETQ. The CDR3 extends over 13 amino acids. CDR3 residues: CASSDRVQETQYF. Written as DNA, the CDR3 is TGTGCCAGCAGTGACAGGGTCCAAGAGACCCAGTACTTC.

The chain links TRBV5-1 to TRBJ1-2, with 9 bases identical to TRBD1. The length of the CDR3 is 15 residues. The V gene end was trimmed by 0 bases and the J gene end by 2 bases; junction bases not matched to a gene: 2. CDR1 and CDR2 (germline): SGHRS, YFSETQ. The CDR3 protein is CASSLGGTGNYGYTF. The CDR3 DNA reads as TGCGCCAGCAGCTTGGGGGGGACAGGGAACTATGGCTACACCTTC.

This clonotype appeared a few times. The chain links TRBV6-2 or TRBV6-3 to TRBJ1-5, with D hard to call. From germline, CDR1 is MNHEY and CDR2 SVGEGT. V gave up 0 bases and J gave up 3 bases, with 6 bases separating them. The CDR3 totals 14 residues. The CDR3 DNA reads TGTGCCAGCAGTTACTCGTCTCCCAATCAGCCCCAGCATTTT. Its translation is CASSYSSPNQPQHF.

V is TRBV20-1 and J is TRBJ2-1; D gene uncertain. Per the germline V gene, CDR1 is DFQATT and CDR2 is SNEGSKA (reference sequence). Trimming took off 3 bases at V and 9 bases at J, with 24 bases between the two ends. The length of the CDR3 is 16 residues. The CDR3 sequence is CSARDYVGFGFGEQFF. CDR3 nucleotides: TGCAGTGCTAGGGATTACGTAGGTTTCGGGTTTGGTGAGCAGTTCTTC.

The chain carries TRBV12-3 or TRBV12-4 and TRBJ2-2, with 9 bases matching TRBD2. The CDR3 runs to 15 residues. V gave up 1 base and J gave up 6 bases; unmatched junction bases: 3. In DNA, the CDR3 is TGTGCCAGCAGTTTAGGCGGGGGGGGCGCCGGGGAGCTGTTTTTT. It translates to CASSLGGGGAGELFF.

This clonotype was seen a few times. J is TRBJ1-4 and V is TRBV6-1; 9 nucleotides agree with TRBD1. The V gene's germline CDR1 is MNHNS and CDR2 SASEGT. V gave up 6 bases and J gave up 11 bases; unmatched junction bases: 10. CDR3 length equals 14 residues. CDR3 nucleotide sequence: TGTGCCAGCAGACCCGGGACAGGGCCGACGAAACTGTTTTTT. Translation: CASRPGTGPTKLFF.

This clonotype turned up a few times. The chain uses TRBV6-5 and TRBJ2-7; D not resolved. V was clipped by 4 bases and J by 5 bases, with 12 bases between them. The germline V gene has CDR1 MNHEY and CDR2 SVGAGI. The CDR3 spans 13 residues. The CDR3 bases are TGTGCCAGCAGTTTCGGTCGCAGCAACGAGCAGTACTTC. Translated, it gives CASSFGRSNEQYF.

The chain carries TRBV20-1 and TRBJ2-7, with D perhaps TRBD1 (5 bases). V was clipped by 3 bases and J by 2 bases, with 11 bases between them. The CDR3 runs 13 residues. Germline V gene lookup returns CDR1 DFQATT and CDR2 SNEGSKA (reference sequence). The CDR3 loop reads CSARTDTPYEQYF. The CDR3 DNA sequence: TGCAGTGCTAGGACAGACACCCCCTACGAGCAGTACTTC.